Included here is one TCR beta chain sequence, with context. Its antigen is unidentified. This record belongs to a study of memory B cells and T cells in multiple sclerosis. Germline V lookup: CDR1 GTSNPN, CDR2 SVGIG (reference sequence). Trimming left V 2 bases short and J 3 bases short, with 14 bases between. The CDR3 totals 14 residues. CFSE-dim autoproliferating and CFSE-high non-proliferating T cells from unstimulated culture were sequenced separately. Replicate wells were pooled after more than 6 days of stimulus-free culture of 5x10^7 CFSE-labeled PBMCs. Only in-frame clones appear in the TCRdb table, and some are missing; sequencing was by immunoSEQ multiplex PCR. The data contain tens of thousands of clones, about 84% of them singletons.

This chain links TRBV30 with TRBJ2-7; no firm D call. The specimen sequenced was PBMCs from blood kept in culture. This receptor was taken from a human donor with multiple sclerosis. CDR3 amino acids: CAWSPKGGHYEQYF. The CDR3 coding sequence is TGTGCCTGGAGTCCAAAAGGTGGGCACTACGAGCAGTACTTC.